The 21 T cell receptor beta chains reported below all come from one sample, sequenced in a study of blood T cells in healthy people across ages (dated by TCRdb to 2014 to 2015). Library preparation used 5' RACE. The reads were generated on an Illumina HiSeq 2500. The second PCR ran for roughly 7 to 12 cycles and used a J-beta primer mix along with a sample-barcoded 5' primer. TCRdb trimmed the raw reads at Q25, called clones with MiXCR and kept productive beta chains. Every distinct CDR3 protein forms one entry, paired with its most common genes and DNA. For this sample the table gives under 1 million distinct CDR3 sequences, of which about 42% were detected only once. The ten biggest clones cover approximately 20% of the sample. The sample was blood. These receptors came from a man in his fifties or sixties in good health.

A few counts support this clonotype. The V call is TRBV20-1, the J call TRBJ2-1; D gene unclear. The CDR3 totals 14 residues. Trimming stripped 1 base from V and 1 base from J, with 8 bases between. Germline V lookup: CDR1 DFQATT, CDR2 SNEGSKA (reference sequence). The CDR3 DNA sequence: TGCAGTGCTAGAGCTAGAATGTCCTACAATGAGCAGTTCTTC. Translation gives CSARARMSYNEQFF.

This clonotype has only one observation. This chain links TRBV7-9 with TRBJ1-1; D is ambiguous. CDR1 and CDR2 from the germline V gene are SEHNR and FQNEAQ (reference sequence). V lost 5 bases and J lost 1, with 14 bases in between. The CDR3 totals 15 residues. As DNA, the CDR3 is TGTGCCAGCAGCCCCGGCTTGACAACGAACACTGAAGCTTTCTTT. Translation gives CASSPGLTTNTEAFF.

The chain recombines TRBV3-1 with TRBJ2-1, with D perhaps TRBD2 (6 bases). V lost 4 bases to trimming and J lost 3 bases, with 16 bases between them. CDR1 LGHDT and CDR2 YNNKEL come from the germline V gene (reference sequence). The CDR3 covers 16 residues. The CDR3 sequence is CASSPRVRGDYNEQFF. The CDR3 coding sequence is TGTGCCAGCAGCCCACGAGTACGCGGGGACTACAATGAGCAGTTCTTC.

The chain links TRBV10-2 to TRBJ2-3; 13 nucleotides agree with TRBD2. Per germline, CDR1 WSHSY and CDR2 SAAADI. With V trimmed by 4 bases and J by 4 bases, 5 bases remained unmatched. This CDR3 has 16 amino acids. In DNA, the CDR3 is TGCGCCAGCAGTGGCTGGACTAGCGGGGGTCCAGATACGCAGTATTTT. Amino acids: CASSGWTSGGPDTQYF.

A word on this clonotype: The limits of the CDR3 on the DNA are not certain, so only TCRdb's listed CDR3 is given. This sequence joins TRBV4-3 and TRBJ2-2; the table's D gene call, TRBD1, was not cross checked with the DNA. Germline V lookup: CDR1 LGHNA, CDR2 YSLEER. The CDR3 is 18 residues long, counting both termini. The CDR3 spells CASSQAFWERGVGGELFF.

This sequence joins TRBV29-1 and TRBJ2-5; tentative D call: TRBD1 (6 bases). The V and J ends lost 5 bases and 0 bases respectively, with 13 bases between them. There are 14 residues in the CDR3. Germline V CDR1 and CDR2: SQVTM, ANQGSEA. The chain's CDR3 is CSVRDTLYQETQYF. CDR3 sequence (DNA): TGCAGCGTTAGGGACACGCTGTACCAAGAGACCCAGTACTTC. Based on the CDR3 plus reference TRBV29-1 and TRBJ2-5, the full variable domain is SAVISQKPSRDICQRGTSLTIQCQVDSQVTMMFWYRQQPGQSLTLIATANQGSEATYESGFVIDKFPISRPNLTFSTLTVSNMSPEDSSIYLCSVRDTLYQETQYFGPGTRLLVL.

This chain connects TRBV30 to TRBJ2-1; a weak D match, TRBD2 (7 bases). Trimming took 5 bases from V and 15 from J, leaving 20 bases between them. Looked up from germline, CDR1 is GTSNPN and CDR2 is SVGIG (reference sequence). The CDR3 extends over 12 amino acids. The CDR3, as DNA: TGTGCCTGGGGGAGCGCGGGGGCCTCATCGTTCTTC. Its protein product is CAWGSAGASSFF.

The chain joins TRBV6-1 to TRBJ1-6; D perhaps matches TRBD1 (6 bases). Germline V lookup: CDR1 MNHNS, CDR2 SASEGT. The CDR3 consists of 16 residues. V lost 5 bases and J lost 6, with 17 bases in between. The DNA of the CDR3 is TGTGCCAGCAGTTTACCGCGACAGGCGGCTAATTCACCCCTCCACTTT. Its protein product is CASSLPRQAANSPLHF.

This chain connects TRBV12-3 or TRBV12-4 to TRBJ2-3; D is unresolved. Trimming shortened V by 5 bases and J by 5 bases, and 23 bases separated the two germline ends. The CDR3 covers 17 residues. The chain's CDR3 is CASSLSPRPNERDTQYF. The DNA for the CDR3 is TGTGCCAGCAGTCTTTCTCCGCGGCCCAACGAGAGAGATACGCAGTATTTT.

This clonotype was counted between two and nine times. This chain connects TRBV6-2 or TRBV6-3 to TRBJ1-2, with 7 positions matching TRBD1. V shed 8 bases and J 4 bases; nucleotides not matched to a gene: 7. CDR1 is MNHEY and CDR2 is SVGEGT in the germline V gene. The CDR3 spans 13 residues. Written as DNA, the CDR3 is TGTGCCAGCTCGGGACAGAGACCCTATGGCTACACCTTC. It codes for CASSGQRPYGYTF.

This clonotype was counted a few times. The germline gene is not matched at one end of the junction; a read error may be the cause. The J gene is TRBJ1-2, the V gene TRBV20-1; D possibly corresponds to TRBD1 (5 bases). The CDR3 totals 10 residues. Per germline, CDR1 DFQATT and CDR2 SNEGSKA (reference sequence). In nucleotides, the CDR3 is TGCAGCGCTAGCGGGGGAGGCTACACCTTC. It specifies CSASGGGYTF.

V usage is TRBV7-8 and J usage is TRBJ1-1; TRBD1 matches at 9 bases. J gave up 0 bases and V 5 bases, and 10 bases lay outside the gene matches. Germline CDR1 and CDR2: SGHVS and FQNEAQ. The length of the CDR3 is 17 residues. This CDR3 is CASSGTGGRRVNTEAFF. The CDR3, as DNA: TGTGCCAGCAGCGGCACAGGGGGCAGGAGGGTGAACACTGAAGCTTTCTTT. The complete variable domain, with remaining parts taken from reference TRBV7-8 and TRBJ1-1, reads GAGVSQSPRYKVAKRGQDVALRCDPISGHVSLFWYQQALGQGPEFLTYFQNEAQLDKSGLPSDRFFAERPEGSVSTLKIQRTQQEDSAVYLCASSGTGGRRVNTEAFFGQGTRLTVV.

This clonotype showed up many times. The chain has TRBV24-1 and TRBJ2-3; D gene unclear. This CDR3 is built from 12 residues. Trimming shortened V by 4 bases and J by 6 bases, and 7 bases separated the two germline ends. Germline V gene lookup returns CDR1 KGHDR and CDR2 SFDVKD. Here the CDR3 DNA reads TGTGCCACCAGTGAAACGAGGGATACGCAGTATTTT. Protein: CATSETRDTQYF.

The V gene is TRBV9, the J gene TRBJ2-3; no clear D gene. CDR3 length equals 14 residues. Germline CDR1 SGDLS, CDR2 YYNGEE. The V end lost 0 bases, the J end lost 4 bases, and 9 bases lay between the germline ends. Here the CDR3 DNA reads TGTGCCAGCAGCGTAGGAGGAGATGCAGATACGCAGTATTTT. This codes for CASSVGGDADTQYF.

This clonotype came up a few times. CDR3 nucleotide sequence: TGCGCCAGCAGCACAATCGGACGGCTTAATGAAAAACTGTTTTTT. This translates into CASSTIGRLNEKLFF. The J gene is TRBJ1-4, the V gene TRBV5-1; D gene ambiguous. In germline, CDR1 is SGHRS, CDR2 YFSETQ. V was trimmed by 4 bases and J by 4 bases, leaving 14 bases between them. The CDR3 extends over 15 amino acids.

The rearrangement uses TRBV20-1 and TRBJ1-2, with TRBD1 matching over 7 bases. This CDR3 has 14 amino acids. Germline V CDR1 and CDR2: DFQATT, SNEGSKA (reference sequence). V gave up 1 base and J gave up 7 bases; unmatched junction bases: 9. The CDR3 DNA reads TGCAGTGCTAGAGTTCAGGGGGTCTTAAGTGGCTACACCTTC. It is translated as CSARVQGVLSGYTF.

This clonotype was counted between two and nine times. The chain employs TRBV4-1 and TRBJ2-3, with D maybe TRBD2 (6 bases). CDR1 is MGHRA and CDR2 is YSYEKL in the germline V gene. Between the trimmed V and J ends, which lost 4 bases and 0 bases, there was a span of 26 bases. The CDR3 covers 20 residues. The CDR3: CASSRNRGGESSTSTDTQYF. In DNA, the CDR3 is TGCGCCAGCAGCCGGAATCGAGGCGGGGAGTCCTCAACTAGCACAGATACGCAGTATTTT.

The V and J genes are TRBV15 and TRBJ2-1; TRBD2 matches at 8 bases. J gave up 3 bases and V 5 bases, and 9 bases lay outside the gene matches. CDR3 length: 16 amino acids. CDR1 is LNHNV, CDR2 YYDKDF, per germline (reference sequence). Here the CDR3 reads CATSPPGGPFYNEQFF. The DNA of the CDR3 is TGTGCCACCAGCCCCCCGGGGGGGCCTTTCTACAATGAGCAGTTCTTC.

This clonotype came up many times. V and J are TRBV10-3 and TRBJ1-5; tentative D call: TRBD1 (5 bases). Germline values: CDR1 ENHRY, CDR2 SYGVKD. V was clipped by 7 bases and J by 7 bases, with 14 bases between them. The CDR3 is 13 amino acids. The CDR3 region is CAIKTAPGQPQHF. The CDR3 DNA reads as TGTGCCATCAAGACAGCACCGGGCCAGCCCCAGCATTTT.

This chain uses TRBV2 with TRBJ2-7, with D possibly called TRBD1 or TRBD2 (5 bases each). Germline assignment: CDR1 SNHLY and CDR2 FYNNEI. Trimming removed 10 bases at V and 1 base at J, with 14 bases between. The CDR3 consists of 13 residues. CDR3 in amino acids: CATVRDRSYEQYF. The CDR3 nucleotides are TGTGCCACCGTACGGGACCGATCCTACGAGCAGTACTTC.

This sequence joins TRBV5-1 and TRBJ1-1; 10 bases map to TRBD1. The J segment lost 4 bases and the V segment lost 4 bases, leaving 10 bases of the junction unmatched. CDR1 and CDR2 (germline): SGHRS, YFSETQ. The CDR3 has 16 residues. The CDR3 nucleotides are TGCGCCAGCAGCGCAGGTCGCGGGACAGGGGTCACTGAAGCTTTCTTT. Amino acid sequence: CASSAGRGTGVTEAFF.